One and the same sample provided the 29 T cell receptor beta chains below, sequenced in a study of T cell repertoires in cytomegalovirus infection. No antigen is known for these receptors. TCRdb independently ran MiXCR on the reads; one entry per CDR3 protein. The profile covers approximately 730,000 distinct CDR3 sequences, with about 29% appearing a single time and roughly 14% taken by the ten largest. The starting material was cultured CD8+ T cells from PBMCs, obtained from culture after CMV antigen stimulation. Receptor source: a human donor in good health (CMV status not recorded). Some clones in this sample may be carry-over from other donors' samples.

The V gene is TRBV7-2, the J gene TRBJ2-7, with D possibly called TRBD1 or TRBD2 (6 bases each). The V and J ends lost 1 base and 3 bases respectively, with 16 bases between them. CDR3 length: 16 amino acids. Germline V gives CDR1 SGHTA, CDR2 FQGNSA. The DNA of the CDR3 is TGTGCCAGCAGCTTAGTTTTAGGGGGGATAGGCTACGAGCAGTACTTC. This codes for CASSLVLGGIGYEQYF.

V and J are TRBV28 and TRBJ2-1; D is perhaps TRBD1 or TRBD2 (6 bases each). Germline-derived CDR1 and CDR2 are MDHEN and SYDVKM. The CDR3 consists of 14 residues. Trimming took 3 bases from V and 6 from J, leaving 12 bases between them. The CDR3 here is CASSLGGAVNEQFF. The CDR3 DNA reads TGTGCCAGCAGTTTGGGGGGCGCGGTCAATGAGCAGTTCTTC.

The chain carries TRBV2 and TRBJ2-3; the D gene is possibly TRBD1 (5 bases). Germline V gives CDR1 SNHLY, CDR2 FYNNEI. Trimming took off 6 bases at V and 5 bases at J, with 9 bases between the two ends. The CDR3 spans 12 residues. CDR3 loop: CASRDIRDTQYF. The DNA for the CDR3 is TGTGCCAGCAGGGACATCAGAGATACGCAGTATTTT.

This clonotype was seen many times. The chain uses TRBV7-6 and TRBJ2-1; no clear D gene. The CDR3 extends over 15 amino acids. Germline CDR1 and CDR2: SGHVS and FNYEAQ. V lost 0 bases, J lost 10 bases, and 16 bases lay in between. CDR3 DNA sequence: TGTGCCAGCAGCTTAGCGCCGGACGTGATAGGAGAGCAGTTCTTC. Protein sequence: CASSLAPDVIGEQFF.

There are many counts of this clonotype. The chain recombines TRBV7-2 with TRBJ2-7; D call uncertain. V lost 1 base to trimming and J lost 2 bases, with 9 bases between them. The V gene's germline CDR1 is SGHTA and CDR2 FQGNSA. This CDR3 contains 14 residues. As DNA, the CDR3 is TGTGCCAGCAGCTTAGACGTCACGACCTACGAGCAGTACTTC. Protein product: CASSLDVTTYEQYF.

This clonotype was recorded a few times. V gene TRBV15 combines with J gene TRBJ2-2; D call uncertain. This CDR3 is built from 14 residues. Trimming cost V 0 bases and J 4 bases, with 6 bases left between them. Germline CDR1 is LNHNV and CDR2 is YYDKDF (reference sequence). The CDR3 DNA sequence: TGTGCCACCAGCAGAGATGGTCTCACCGGGGAGCTGTTTTTT. The encoded protein is CATSRDGLTGELFF.

This clonotype was detected ten times or more. V and J are TRBV6-2 or TRBV6-3 and TRBJ2-5; D may correspond to TRBD1 or TRBD2 (5 bases each). Looked up from germline, CDR1 is MNHEY and CDR2 is SVGEGT. V lost 0 bases and J 5 bases, leaving 19 bases between the germline ends. The CDR3 has 17 residues. CDR3 coding DNA: TGTGCCAGCAGTTACTCTTGGGGCATCGGGGAAAGGGAGACCCAGTACTTC. Translated, it gives CASSYSWGIGERETQYF.

V gene TRBV29-1 combines with J gene TRBJ1-1; TRBD1 is a possible D gene (5 bases). Germline V gene sequence: CDR1 SQVTM, CDR2 ANQGSEA. CDR3 length: 12 residues. V was trimmed by 1 base and J by 6 bases, leaving 9 bases between them. In DNA, the CDR3 is TGCAGCGTTGAAGGGGGGGTGCCTGAAGCTTTCTTT. This codes for CSVEGGVPEAFF.

A few counts support this clonotype. V and J are TRBV5-4 and TRBJ2-5; TRBD1 is a possible D gene (5 bases). In germline, CDR1 is SGHNT, CDR2 YYREEE (reference sequence). Between the trimmed V and J ends, which lost 1 base and 5 bases, there was a span of 12 bases. CDR3 length equals 14 residues. This CDR3 reads CASSLRQGPETQYF. As DNA, the CDR3 is TGTGCCAGCAGCTTGAGGCAGGGTCCGGAGACCCAGTACTTC.

The CDR3 is CASSYSIPGANQPQHF. Written as DNA, the CDR3 is TGTGCCAGCAGTTACTCGATACCAGGGGCCAATCAGCCCCAGCATTTT. The chain links TRBV6-5 to TRBJ1-5, with a tentative D call TRBD1 (6 bases). The CDR3 runs to 16 residues. Germline CDR1 and CDR2: MNHEY and SVGAGI. The V gene lost 0 bases and the J gene lost 3 bases, with 12 bases spanning the gap.

The sample holds a few counts of this clonotype. The V gene is TRBV7-3, the J gene TRBJ2-2; no clear D. Trimming cost V 11 bases and J 4 bases, with 11 bases left between them. This CDR3 has 12 residues. Germline CDR1 reads SGHTA; CDR2 reads FQGTGA. The CDR3 here is CALGRATGELFF. The DNA for the CDR3 is TGTGCCCTCGGAAGGGCCACCGGGGAGCTGTTTTTT.

In this sample, this clonotype turned up a few times. The chain recombines TRBV11-2 with TRBJ2-1; D might be TRBD2 (7 bases). The CDR3 contains 16 residues. The V and J ends lost 1 base and 3 bases respectively, with 13 bases between them. Per the germline V gene, CDR1 is SGHAT and CDR2 is FQNNGV. The chain's CDR3 is CASSLVAGADYNEQFF. The CDR3 DNA reads TGTGCCAGCAGCTTAGTGGCGGGGGCCGACTACAATGAGCAGTTCTTC.

The chain employs TRBV7-2 and TRBJ1-4; the D is unclear. The ends were cut back, 2 bases at V and 4 bases at J, with 11 bases in the middle. CDR3 length: 15 residues. Germline CDR1 reads SGHTA; CDR2 reads FQGNSA. The CDR3 nucleotides are TGTGCCAGCAGCTTAATCCGGGGTATTAATGAAAAACTGTTTTTT. It specifies CASSLIRGINEKLFF.

This clonotype was recorded a few times. The chain combines TRBV7-8 with TRBJ2-1; 10 nucleotides line up with TRBD2. Trimming removed 5 bases from V and 4 bases from J; junction bases left unmatched: 8. CDR1 is SGHVS, CDR2 FQNEAQ, per germline. The CDR3 spans 16 residues. In DNA form, the CDR3 reads TGTGCCAGCAGCGACCGAGCGGGGGGGCCTTACAATGAGCAGTTCTTC. Protein sequence: CASSDRAGGPYNEQFF.

A word on this clonotype: It may be a read error: a sequence one base away is much more abundant. V gene TRBV7-6 combines with J gene TRBJ2-3; D may match TRBD1 or TRBD2 (5 bases each). CDR3 size: 13 residues. Germline V gene lookup returns CDR1 SGHVS and CDR2 FNYEAQ. V was trimmed by 1 base and J by 9 bases, leaving 11 bases between them. CDR3 DNA: TGTGCCAGCAGCTTAGTAGGGGACGAAACGCAGTATTTT. It specifies CASSLVGDETQYF. Combining the CDR3 with reference TRBV7-6 and TRBJ2-3 gives the whole variable domain GAGVSQSPRYKVTKRGQDVALRCDPISGHVSLYWYRQALGQGPEFLTYFNYEAQQDKSGLPNDRFSAERPEGSISTLTIQRTEQRDSAMYRCASSLVGDETQYFGPGTRLTVL.

The sample holds a few counts of this clonotype. The V gene is TRBV7-9, the J gene TRBJ2-3; 8 nucleotides align to TRBD2. V lost 5 bases to trimming and J lost 2 bases; unmatched junction nucleotides: 9. CDR3 length: 16 residues. CDR1 SEHNR and CDR2 FQNEAQ come from the germline V gene (reference sequence). The CDR3 bases are TGTGCCAGCAGCACCCTTGGACTAGCTTACACAGATACGCAGTATTTT. This encodes CASSTLGLAYTDTQYF.

This clonotype was seen a handful of times. This chain uses TRBV11-2 with TRBJ2-3; D call uncertain. Per germline, CDR1 SGHAT and CDR2 FQNNGV. Trimming shortened V by 1 base and J by 2 bases, and 7 bases separated the two germline ends. The CDR3 length is 14 residues. CDR3 region: CASSLGDHTDTQYF. The CDR3, as DNA: TGTGCCAGCAGCTTAGGTGACCACACAGATACGCAGTATTTT.

The chain couples TRBV6-8 to TRBJ2-7; weak D call: TRBD1 (5 bases). V lost 5 bases and J lost 3, with 17 bases in between. The germline V gene encodes CDR1 MNHGY and CDR2 SAAAGT. The CDR3 covers 15 residues. CDR3 amino acids: CASSKGPSELYEQYV. CDR3 DNA: TGTGCCAGCAGTAAGGGGCCCAGTGAGCTCTACGAGCAGTACGTC.

This clonotype has ten or more counts. The chain combines TRBV6-2 or TRBV6-3 with TRBJ2-1; 7 bases align to TRBD1. The V and J ends lost 4 bases and 2 bases, in that order; junction bases with no gene match: 8. From germline, CDR1 is MNHEY and CDR2 SVGEGT. The CDR3 is made up of 16 amino acids. CDR3 DNA sequence: TGTGCCAGCAGTTCCTCCGACAGGGCAACCTACAATGAGCAGTTCTTC. As protein: CASSSSDRATYNEQFF.

This clonotype turned up a few times. This sequence joins TRBV27 and TRBJ1-5; the D is unclear. CDR1 and CDR2 (germline): MNHEY, SMNVEV (reference sequence). The CDR3 covers 16 residues. V lost 5 bases and J 0 bases, leaving 14 bases between the germline ends. The CDR3 loop reads CASSPLLEYSNQPQHF. The CDR3 DNA reads TGTGCCAGCAGTCCCCTCCTCGAATATAGCAATCAGCCCCAGCATTTT.

V is TRBV29-1 and J is TRBJ1-2; no reliable D call. The CDR3 loop spans 14 amino acids. Germline lookup yields CDR1 SQVTM and CDR2 ANQGSEA. Trimming took 5 bases from V and 1 from J, leaving 14 bases between them. For the CDR3, the DNA is TGCAGCGTTCCAAGGGAGGACCATAACTATGGCTACACCTTC. It codes for CSVPREDHNYGYTF.

The rearrangement links TRBV10-3 to TRBJ2-3; possibly TRBD1 for D (6 bases). CDR3 length: 15 amino acids. The V gene lost 3 bases and the J gene lost 1 base, with 11 bases spanning the gap. From germline, CDR1 is ENHRY and CDR2 SYGVKD. The CDR3, as DNA: TGTGCCATCAGTGATGGAAAGGGGGGCACAGATACGCAGTATTTT. This encodes CAISDGKGGTDTQYF.

This clonotype has at least ten counts. The rearrangement joins TRBV7-2 to TRBJ2-3; TRBD2 aligns across 8 bases. Germline CDR1 SGHTA, CDR2 FQGNSA. Trimming at V came to 3 bases and at J to 6 bases, leaving 11 bases not matched to a gene. CDR3 size: 16 residues. CDR3 in amino acids: CASSLLNGGAGDTQYF. For the CDR3, the DNA is TGTGCCAGCAGCTTGCTCAACGGGGGGGCCGGCGATACGCAGTATTTT.

The genes are TRBV20-1 and TRBJ1-5; D perhaps matches TRBD1 (6 bases). The V and J ends lost 0 bases and 6 bases respectively, with 12 bases between them. In germline, CDR1 is DFQATT, CDR2 SNEGSKA (reference sequence). This CDR3 has 14 residues. CDR3: CSARDPGEIQPQHF. CDR3 DNA sequence: TGCAGTGCTAGAGATCCAGGGGAAATTCAGCCCCAGCATTTT.

This chain connects TRBV10-3 to TRBJ2-2, with unresolved D. Trimming cost V 2 bases and J 10 bases, with 8 bases left between them. The CDR3 extends over 12 amino acids. The germline CDR1 and CDR2 sequences are ENHRY and SYGVKD. This CDR3 reads CAISEHSKELFF. CDR3 in DNA: TGTGCCATCAGTGAGCACAGCAAGGAGCTGTTTTTT.

The V call is TRBV2, the J call TRBJ1-4, with D perhaps TRBD1 (5 bases). Germline CDR1 SNHLY, CDR2 FYNNEI. The ends were cut back, 2 bases at V and 5 bases at J, with 12 bases in the middle. This CDR3 region has 15 residues. The CDR3 spells CASSESQGFNEKLFF. CDR3 sequence (DNA): TGTGCCAGCAGTGAATCCCAGGGATTCAATGAAAAACTGTTTTTT.

The V call is TRBV5-6, the J call TRBJ2-2, with D possibly being TRBD2 (6 bases). Trimming stripped 3 bases from V and 17 bases from J, with 17 bases between. CDR3 length: 12 residues. CDR1 is SGHDT and CDR2 is YYEEEE in the germline V gene. CDR3 sequence reads: CASSSAGRQLFF. The CDR3 DNA reads TGTGCCAGCAGCTCCGCCGGGAGACAACTTTTTTTT.

The rearrangement links TRBV7-2 to TRBJ2-2, with D perhaps matching TRBD1 (6 bases). Germline CDR1 reads SGHTA; CDR2 reads FQGNSA. V lost 8 bases and J lost 4, with 17 bases in between. The CDR3 runs to 15 residues. The CDR3 DNA is TGTGCCAGCCCACAGGGTAATTTTGGCACCGGGGAGCTGTTTTTT. This gives the protein CASPQGNFGTGELFF.

This clonotype was seen repeatedly, ten times or more. The chain is built from TRBV7-8 and TRBJ1-4; D gene ambiguous. This CDR3 is 15 amino acids long. Trimming stripped 1 base from V and 7 bases from J, with 13 bases between. Germline V gene sequence: CDR1 SGHVS, CDR2 FQNEAQ. The CDR3 is CASSLGRQASEKLFF. The CDR3 coding sequence is TGTGCCAGCAGCTTAGGTCGGCAGGCCTCTGAAAAACTGTTTTTT.